The TCR beta chain described here comes from a study of shared clonotypes between healthy human individuals. Clones were sequenced by immunoSEQ multiplex PCR, and TCRdb holds only the in-frame ones, with some missing. In the table there are some 630,000 clones, about three quarters of which are singletons. This clone is a singleton in its sample. Researchers partitioned CD4+ cells into CD45RA+ naive and CD45RA-negative memory subsets. CDR1 is SGHTA, CDR2 FQGNSA, per germline. Trimming pared 1 base from V and 6 bases from J, leaving 15 bases between. This CDR3 has 15 residues. The sequenced material came from memory CD4+ T cells sorted from blood. Sample subset: CD45RA-negative fraction. The source of this sequence is a woman aged 30 to 39 in good health. This chain uses TRBV7-2 with TRBJ1-2, with D possibly being TRBD1 (6 bases). The CDR3 region is CASSLGGPDSHGYTF. Written as DNA, the CDR3 is TGTGCCAGCAGCTTAGGAGGTCCGGACAGCCATGGCTACACCTTC.